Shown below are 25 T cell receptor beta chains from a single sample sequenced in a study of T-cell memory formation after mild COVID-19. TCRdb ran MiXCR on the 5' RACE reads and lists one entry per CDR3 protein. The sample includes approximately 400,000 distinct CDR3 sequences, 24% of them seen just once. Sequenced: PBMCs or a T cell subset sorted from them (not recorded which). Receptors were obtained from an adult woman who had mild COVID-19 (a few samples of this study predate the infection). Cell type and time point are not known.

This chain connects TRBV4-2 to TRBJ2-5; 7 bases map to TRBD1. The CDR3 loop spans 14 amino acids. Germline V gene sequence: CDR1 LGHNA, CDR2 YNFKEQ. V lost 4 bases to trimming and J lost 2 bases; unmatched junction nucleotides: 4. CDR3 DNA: TGTGCCAGCAGCCCGCCGGGACAGCAAGAGACCCAGTACTTC. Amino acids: CASSPPGQQETQYF.

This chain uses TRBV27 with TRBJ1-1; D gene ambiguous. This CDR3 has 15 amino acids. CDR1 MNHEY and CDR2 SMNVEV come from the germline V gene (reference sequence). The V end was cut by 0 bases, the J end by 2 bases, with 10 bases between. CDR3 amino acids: CASSLSLGINTEAFF. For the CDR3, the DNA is TGTGCCAGCAGTTTATCGTTGGGAATAAACACTGAAGCTTTCTTT.

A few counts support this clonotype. The CDR3 DNA reads TGTGCCTGGATGGCGAAATCGGGCAGGGGATCGGACTATGGCTACACCTTC. This codes for CAWMAKSGRGSDYGYTF. The rearrangement uses TRBV30 and TRBJ1-2, with a tentative D call TRBD1 (6 bases). There are 17 residues in the CDR3. Germline CDR1 and CDR2: GTSNPN and SVGIG (reference sequence). The germline V and J ends were trimmed by 4 bases and 3 bases, with 24 bases remaining between them.

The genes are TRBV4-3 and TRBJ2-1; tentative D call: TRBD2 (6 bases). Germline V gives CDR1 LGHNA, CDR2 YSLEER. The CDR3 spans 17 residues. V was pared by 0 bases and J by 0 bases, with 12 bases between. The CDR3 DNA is TGCGCCAGCAGCCAAGATGATGTGGGAGGCTCCTACAATGAGCAGTTCTTC. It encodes CASSQDDVGGSYNEQFF.

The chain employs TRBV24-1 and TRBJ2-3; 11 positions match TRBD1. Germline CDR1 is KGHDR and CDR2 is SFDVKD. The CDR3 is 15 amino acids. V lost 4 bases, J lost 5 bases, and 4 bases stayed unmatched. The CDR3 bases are TGTGCCACCAGTGACCCGGGACAGGGGGGAGATACGCAGTATTTT. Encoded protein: CATSDPGQGGDTQYF.

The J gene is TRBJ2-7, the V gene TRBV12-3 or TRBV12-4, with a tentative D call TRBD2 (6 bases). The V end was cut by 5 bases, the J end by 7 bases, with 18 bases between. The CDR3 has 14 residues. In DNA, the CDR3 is TGTGCCAGCAGTCTTAGACTAGGTTCGAGGGAGCAGTACTTC. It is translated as CASSLRLGSREQYF.

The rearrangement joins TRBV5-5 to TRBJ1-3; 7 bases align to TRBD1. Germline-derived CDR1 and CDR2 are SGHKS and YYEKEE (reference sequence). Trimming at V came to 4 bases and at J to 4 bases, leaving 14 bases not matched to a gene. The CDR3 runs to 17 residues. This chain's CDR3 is CASSRWARQGEGNTIYF. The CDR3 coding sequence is TGTGCCAGCAGCCGGTGGGCGCGGCAGGGGGAAGGAAACACCATATATTTT.

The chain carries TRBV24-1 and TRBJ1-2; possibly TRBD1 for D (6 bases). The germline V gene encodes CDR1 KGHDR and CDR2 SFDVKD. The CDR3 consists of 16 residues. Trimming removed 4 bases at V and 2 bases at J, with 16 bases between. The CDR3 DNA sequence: TGTGCCACCAGTGACCGGGGGCAACGAGGGAACTATGGCTACACCTTC. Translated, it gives CATSDRGQRGNYGYTF.

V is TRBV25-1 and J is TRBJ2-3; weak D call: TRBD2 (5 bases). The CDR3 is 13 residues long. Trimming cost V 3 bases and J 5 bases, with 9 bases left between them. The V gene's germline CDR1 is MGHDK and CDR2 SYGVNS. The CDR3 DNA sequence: TGTGCCAGCAGTGAGCAAAGCGGAGATACGCAGTATTTT. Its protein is CASSEQSGDTQYF.

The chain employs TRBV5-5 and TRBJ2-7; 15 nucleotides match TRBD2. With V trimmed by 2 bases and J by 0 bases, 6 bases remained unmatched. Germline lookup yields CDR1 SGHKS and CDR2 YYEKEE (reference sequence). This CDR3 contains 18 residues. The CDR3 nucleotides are TGTGCCAGCAGCTTTATCCCGGGACTAGCGGGGGGCTCCTACGAGCAGTACTTC. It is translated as CASSFIPGLAGGSYEQYF.

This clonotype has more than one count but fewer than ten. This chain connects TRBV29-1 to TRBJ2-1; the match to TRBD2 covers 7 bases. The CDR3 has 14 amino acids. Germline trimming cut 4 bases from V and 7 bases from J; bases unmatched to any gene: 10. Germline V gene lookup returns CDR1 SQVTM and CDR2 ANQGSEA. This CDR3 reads CSVVLRGSINEQFF. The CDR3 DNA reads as TGCAGCGTTGTATTGCGCGGGAGTATAAATGAGCAGTTCTTC.

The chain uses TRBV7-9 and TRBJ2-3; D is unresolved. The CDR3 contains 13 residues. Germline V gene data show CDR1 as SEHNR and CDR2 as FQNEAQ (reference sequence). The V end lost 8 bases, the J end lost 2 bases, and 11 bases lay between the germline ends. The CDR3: CASDNLFTDTQYF. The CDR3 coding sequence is TGTGCCAGCGACAACCTGTTCACAGATACGCAGTATTTT. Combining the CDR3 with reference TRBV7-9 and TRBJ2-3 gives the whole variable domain DTGVSQNPRHKITKRGQNVTFRCDPISEHNRLYWYRQTLGQGPEFLTYFQNEAQLEKSRLLSDRFSAERPKGSFSTLEIQRTEQGDSAMYLCASDNLFTDTQYFGPGTRLTVL.

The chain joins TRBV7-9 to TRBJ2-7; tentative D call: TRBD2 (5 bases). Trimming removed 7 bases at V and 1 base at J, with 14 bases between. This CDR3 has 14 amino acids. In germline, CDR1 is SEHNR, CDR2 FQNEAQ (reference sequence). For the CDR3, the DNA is TGTGCCAGCATGGAGGACGGGGTTTCCTACGAGCAGTACTTC. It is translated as CASMEDGVSYEQYF. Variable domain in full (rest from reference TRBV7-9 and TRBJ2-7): DTGVSQNPRHKITKRGQNVTFRCDPISEHNRLYWYRQTLGQGPEFLTYFQNEAQLEKSRLLSDRFSAERPKGSFSTLEIQRTEQGDSAMYLCASMEDGVSYEQYFGPGTRLTVT.

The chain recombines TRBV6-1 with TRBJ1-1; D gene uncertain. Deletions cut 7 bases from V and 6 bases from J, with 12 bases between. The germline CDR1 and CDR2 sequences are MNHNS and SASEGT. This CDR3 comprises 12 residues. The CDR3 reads CASISGPAEAFF. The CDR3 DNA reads TGTGCCAGCATTTCCGGGCCGGCTGAAGCTTTCTTT.

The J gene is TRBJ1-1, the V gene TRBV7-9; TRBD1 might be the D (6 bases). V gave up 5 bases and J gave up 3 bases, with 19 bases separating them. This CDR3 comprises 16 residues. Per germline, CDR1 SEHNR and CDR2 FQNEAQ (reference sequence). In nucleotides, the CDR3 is TGTGCCAGCAGCAGGGGGAAGGGTAACGTCGACACTGAAGCTTTCTTT. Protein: CASSRGKGNVDTEAFF.

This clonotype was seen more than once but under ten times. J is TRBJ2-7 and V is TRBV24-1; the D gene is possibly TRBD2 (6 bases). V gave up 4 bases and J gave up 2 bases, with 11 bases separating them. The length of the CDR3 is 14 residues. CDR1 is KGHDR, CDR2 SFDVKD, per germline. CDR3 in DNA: TGTGCCACCAGTGACGGGGGAATTCCCTACGAGCAGTACTTC. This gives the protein CATSDGGIPYEQYF.

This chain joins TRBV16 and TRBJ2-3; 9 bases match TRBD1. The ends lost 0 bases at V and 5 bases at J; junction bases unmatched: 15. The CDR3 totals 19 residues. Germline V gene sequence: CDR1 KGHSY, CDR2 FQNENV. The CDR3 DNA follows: TGTGCCAGCAGCCAATCTGGGACAGGGATCCCCTTAGGAGGAGATACGCAGTATTTT. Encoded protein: CASSQSGTGIPLGGDTQYF. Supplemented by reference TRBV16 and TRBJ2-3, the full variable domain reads GEEVAQTPKHLVRGEGQKAKLYCAPIKGHSYVFWYQQVLKNEFKFLISFQNENVFDETGMPKERFSAKCLPNSPCSLEIQATKLEDSAVYFCASSQSGTGIPLGGDTQYFGPGTRLTVL.

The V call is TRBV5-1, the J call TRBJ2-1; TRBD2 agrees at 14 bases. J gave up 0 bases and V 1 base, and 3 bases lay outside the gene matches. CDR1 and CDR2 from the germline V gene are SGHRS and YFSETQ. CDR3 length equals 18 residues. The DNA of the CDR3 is TGCGCCAGCAGCTTGAAGGGACTAGCGGGGGACTCCTACAATGAGCAGTTCTTC. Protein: CASSLKGLAGDSYNEQFF. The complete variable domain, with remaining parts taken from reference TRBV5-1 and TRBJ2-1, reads KAGVTQTPRYLIKTRGQQVTLSCSPISGHRSVSWYQQTPGQGLQFLFEYFSETQRNKGNFPGRFSGRQFSNSRSEMNVSTLELGDSALYLCASSLKGLAGDSYNEQFFGPGTRLTVL.

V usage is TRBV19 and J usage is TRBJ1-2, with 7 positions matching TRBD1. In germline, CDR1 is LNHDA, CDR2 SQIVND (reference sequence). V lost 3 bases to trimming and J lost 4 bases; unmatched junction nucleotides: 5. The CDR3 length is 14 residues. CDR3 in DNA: TGTGCCAGTAGTATGACAGGGTTAGGCTATGGCTACACCTTC. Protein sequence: CASSMTGLGYGYTF.

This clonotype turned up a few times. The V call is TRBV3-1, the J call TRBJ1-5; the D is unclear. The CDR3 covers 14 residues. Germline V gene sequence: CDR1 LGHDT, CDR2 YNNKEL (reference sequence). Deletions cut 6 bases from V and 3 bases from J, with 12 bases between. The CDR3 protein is CASSSGLTNQPQHF. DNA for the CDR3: TGTGCCAGCAGTTCCGGGTTAACCAATCAGCCCCAGCATTTT.

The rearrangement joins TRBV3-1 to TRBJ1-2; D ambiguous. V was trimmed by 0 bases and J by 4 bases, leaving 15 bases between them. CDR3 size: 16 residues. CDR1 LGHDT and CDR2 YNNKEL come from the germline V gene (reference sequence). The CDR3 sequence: CASSQERESLGYGYTF. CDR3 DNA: TGTGCCAGCAGCCAAGAGAGGGAGTCCCTGGGCTATGGCTACACCTTC.

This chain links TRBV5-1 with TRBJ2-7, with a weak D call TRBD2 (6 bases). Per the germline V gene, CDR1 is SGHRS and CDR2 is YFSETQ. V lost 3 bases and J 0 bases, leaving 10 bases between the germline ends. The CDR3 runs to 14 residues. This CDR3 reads CASSWEAPSYEQYF. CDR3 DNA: TGCGCCAGCAGCTGGGAGGCCCCCTCCTACGAGCAGTACTTC.

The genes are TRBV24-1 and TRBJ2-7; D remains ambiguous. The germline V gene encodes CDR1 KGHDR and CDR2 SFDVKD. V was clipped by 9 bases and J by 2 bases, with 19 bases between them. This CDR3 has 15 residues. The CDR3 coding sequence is TGTGCCACCGGCGAGGATCGACGAGCCCCCTACGAGCAGTACTTC. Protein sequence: CATGEDRRAPYEQYF.

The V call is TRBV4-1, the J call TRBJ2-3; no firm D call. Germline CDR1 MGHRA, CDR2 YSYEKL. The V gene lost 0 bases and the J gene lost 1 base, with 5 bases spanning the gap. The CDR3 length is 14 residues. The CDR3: CASSQDQRTDTQYF. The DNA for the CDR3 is TGCGCCAGCAGCCAAGATCAACGCACAGATACGCAGTATTTT.

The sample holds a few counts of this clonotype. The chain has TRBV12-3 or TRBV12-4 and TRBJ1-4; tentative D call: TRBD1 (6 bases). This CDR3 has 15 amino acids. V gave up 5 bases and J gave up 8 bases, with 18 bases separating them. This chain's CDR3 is CASSPRDTPGEKLFF. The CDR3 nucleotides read TGTGCCAGCAGTCCCCGGGACACTCCAGGGGAAAAACTGTTTTTT.